The 27 T cell receptor beta chains listed next were all sequenced from one sample in a study of CD8+ T cells in alopecia areata. Indicated treatment: oral pan-JAK inhibitor, 5-10 mg twice daily. After isolation, RNA underwent reverse transcription to generate cDNA as the sequencing template. Sequencing used immunoSEQ multiplex PCR; TCRdb keeps in-frame clones, though not all of them. The table records around 100,000 clones, 44% of them present only once. The sequencing here drew on CD8+ T cells sorted from blood, taken at week 24, from a patient treated with tofacitinib. These receptors all stem from a human donor with alopecia areata.

The sample holds a few counts of this clone. The chain has TRBV7-8 and TRBJ2-1; D perhaps matches TRBD2 (5 bases). V was clipped by 5 bases and J by 12 bases, with 17 bases between them. Per the germline V gene, CDR1 is SGHVS and CDR2 is FQNEAQ. The CDR3 contains 13 residues. The CDR3 DNA is TGTGCCAGCAGCCCACCGACCGGGGATGTGCAGTTCTTC. Residues: CASSPPTGDVQFF.

The rearrangement uses TRBV4-1 and TRBJ2-6; 8 nucleotides align to TRBD2. The CDR3 totals 19 residues. V lost 1 base and J lost 2; bases outside the gene matches: 10. Germline V CDR1 and CDR2: MGHRA, YSYEKL. CDR3 residues: CASSQGAGGGMAGANVLTF. The CDR3 region has the DNA TGCGCCAGCAGCCAAGGGGCGGGAGGCGGTATGGCTGGGGCCAACGTCCTGACTTTC.

The V and J genes are TRBV4-1 and TRBJ2-7, with 9 bases fitting TRBD1. Germline V gene sequence: CDR1 MGHRA, CDR2 YSYEKL. CDR3 size: 14 residues. V was pared by 4 bases and J by 4 bases, with 5 bases of the junction left unmatched. The CDR3 DNA reads as TGCGCCAGCAGCCCCGGGACAGGGACTTACGAGCAGTACTTC. Encoded protein: CASSPGTGTYEQYF.

The chain couples TRBV10-3 to TRBJ2-3, with 8 bases matching TRBD2. This CDR3 region has 16 residues. CDR1 and CDR2 (germline): ENHRY, SYGVKD. The ends lost 3 bases at V and 2 bases at J; junction bases unmatched: 7. The CDR3 spells CAISEPLADTTDTQYF. CDR3 sequence (DNA): TGTGCCATCAGTGAACCACTAGCGGACACCACAGATACGCAGTATTTT.

On this clone: Other DNA sequences in this specimen translate into the identical CDR3. The chain uses TRBV6-5 and TRBJ2-7; D gene uncertain. Trimming stripped 0 bases from V and 4 bases from J, with 7 bases between. The CDR3 has 13 amino acids. Germline CDR1 is MNHEY and CDR2 is SVGAGI. DNA of the CDR3: TGTGCCAGCAGTTACTCAGAGTATTACGAGCAGTACTTC. This codes for CASSYSEYYEQYF.

In this sample, this clone turned up a few times. The chain employs TRBV29-1 and TRBJ2-7; D may be TRBD1 or TRBD2 (7 bases each). V shed 6 bases and J shed 5 bases, with 26 bases lying between them. Germline CDR1 reads SQVTM; CDR2 reads ANQGSEA. The CDR3 is 16 amino acids. In DNA, the CDR3 is TGCAGCGTGTGGGGGGGACAGTATCCTCCGAGGAACGAGCAGTACTTC. Its protein is CSVWGGQYPPRNEQYF.

The chain joins TRBV5-6 to TRBJ1-1, with a weak D call TRBD1 (5 bases). V shed 4 bases and J shed 0 bases, with 7 bases lying between them. Per the germline V gene, CDR1 is SGHDT and CDR2 is YYEEEE. The CDR3 is made up of 13 amino acids. The CDR3 DNA follows: TGTGCCAGCAGCCCAGGGTTGAACACTGAAGCTTTCTTT. Translation gives CASSPGLNTEAFF. Full variable domain (rest looked up from reference TRBV5-6 and TRBJ1-1): DAGVTQSPTHLIKTRGQQVTLRCSPKSGHDTVSWYQQALGQGPQFIFQYYEEEERQRGNFPDRFSGHQFPNYSSELNVNALLLGDSALYLCASSPGLNTEAFFGQGTRLTVV.

With regard to this clone: Additional DNA sequences in this sample encode the identical CDR3. The chain employs TRBV5-1 and TRBJ2-2; D call uncertain. The germline gives CDR1 SGHRS, CDR2 YFSETQ. The length of the CDR3 is 12 residues. V dropped 2 bases and J dropped 2 bases, with 1 base sitting between them. Here the CDR3 reads CASSLNTGELFF. CDR3 sequence (DNA): TGCGCCAGCAGCTTAAACACCGGGGAGCTGTTTTTT.

This clone appeared a single time. The J gene is TRBJ2-7, the V gene TRBV5-4; the D gene is possibly TRBD1 (6 bases). The germline gives CDR1 SGHNT, CDR2 YYREEE (reference sequence). The CDR3 length is 18 residues. Deletions cut 0 bases from V and 0 bases from J, with 19 bases between. DNA for the CDR3: TGTGCCAGCAGCTTGGCAGGTGTGGGGGCCGTCCTCTCCTACGAGCAGTACTTC. This codes for CASSLAGVGAVLSYEQYF.

The chain is built from TRBV28 and TRBJ2-3; unclear D gene. This CDR3 spans 16 amino acids. V lost 9 bases to trimming and J lost 0 bases, with 19 bases between them. Germline lookup yields CDR1 MDHEN and CDR2 SYDVKM. CDR3 in DNA: TGTGCCAGACGCCCCCCTGAGCGCTCTAGCACAGATACGCAGTATTTT. Amino acids: CARRPPERSSTDTQYF.

This chain links TRBV11-2 with TRBJ2-7, with D unresolved. Germline V gene lookup returns CDR1 SGHAT and CDR2 FQNNGV. This CDR3 spans 15 amino acids. V shed 1 base and J shed 0 bases, with 10 bases lying between them. CDR3 bases: TGTGCCAGCAGCTTAGGTACAGCGTCCTCCTACGAGCAGTACTTC. Amino acids: CASSLGTASSYEQYF.

Only a few counts were recorded for this clone. This chain uses TRBV14 with TRBJ2-7; D not certain. The CDR3 spans 12 residues. The germline V gene encodes CDR1 SGHDN and CDR2 FVKESK. The ends were cut back, 2 bases at V and 4 bases at J, with 6 bases in the middle. CDR3 amino acids: CASSQRRYEQYF. CDR3 DNA: TGTGCCAGCAGCCAAAGAAGGTACGAGCAGTACTTC. Based on the CDR3 plus reference TRBV14 and TRBJ2-7, the full variable domain is EAGVTQFPSHSVIEKGQTVTLRCDPISGHDNLYWYRRVMGKEIKFLLHFVKESKQDESGMPNNRFLAERTGGTYSTLKVQPAELEDSGVYFCASSQRRYEQYFGPGTRLTVT.

This clone was counted between two and nine times. V gene TRBV7-9 combines with J gene TRBJ2-6; D not certain. From germline, CDR1 is SEHNR and CDR2 FQNEAQ (reference sequence). The CDR3 covers 15 residues. V lost 1 base, J lost 0 bases, and 4 bases lay in between. The CDR3 region is CASSLGYSGANVLTF. The DNA of the CDR3 is TGTGCCAGCAGCTTAGGATACTCTGGGGCCAACGTCCTGACTTTC. Looking up the rest from reference TRBV7-9 and TRBJ2-6 gives the full variable domain: DTGVSQNPRHKITKRGQNVTFRCDPISEHNRLYWYRQTLGQGPEFLTYFQNEAQLEKSRLLSDRFSAERPKGSFSTLEIQRTEQGDSAMYLCASSLGYSGANVLTFGAGSRLTVL.

This clone was observed a handful of times. V usage is TRBV7-9 and J usage is TRBJ2-1, with no clear D. The CDR3 extends over 12 amino acids. CDR1 and CDR2 (germline): SEHNR, FQNEAQ (reference sequence). Trimming took off 4 bases at V and 6 bases at J, with 7 bases between the two ends. CDR3 coding DNA: TGTGCCAGCAGCTCGGTGGGCAATGAGCAGTTCTTC. This translates into CASSSVGNEQFF.

This clone was counted a few times. V gene TRBV2 combines with J gene TRBJ2-3; D is perhaps TRBD2 (6 bases). Germline V gene lookup returns CDR1 SNHLY and CDR2 FYNNEI. Trimming took off 7 bases at V and 3 bases at J, with 11 bases between the two ends. This CDR3 has 13 residues. The CDR3 DNA is TGTGCCAGCACCGGCGGGACGACAGATACGCAGTATTTT. Protein product: CASTGGTTDTQYF.

CDR3 region: CASSEARTGVYQPQHF. The DNA of the CDR3 is TGTGCCAGCAGTGAAGCGCGGACAGGGGTATATCAGCCCCAGCATTTT. V is TRBV6-1 and J is TRBJ1-5, with 9 nucleotides matching TRBD1. The CDR3 is 16 amino acids. V shed 0 bases, J shed 5 bases, and the junction held 5 bases outside the gene matches. Per germline, CDR1 MNHNS and CDR2 SASEGT.

The chain employs TRBV6-1 and TRBJ2-7; D gene unclear. V was trimmed by 2 bases and J by 7 bases, leaving 12 bases between them. The CDR3 runs to 13 residues. Per the germline V gene, CDR1 is MNHNS and CDR2 is SASEGT. CDR3 sequence (DNA): TGTGCCAGCAGTGAAATTGGGCTCGAAGAGCAGTACTTC. This codes for CASSEIGLEEQYF.

The chain employs TRBV25-1 and TRBJ2-2; D is ambiguous. The CDR3 has 15 residues. V shed 4 bases and J shed 7 bases, with 16 bases lying between them. Germline V gene sequence: CDR1 MGHDK, CDR2 SYGVNS. Here the CDR3 DNA reads TGTGCCAGCAGTGCCCGTGTTGGGAAGGACGGGGAGCTGTTTTTT. This gives the protein CASSARVGKDGELFF.

This clone came up once. This chain uses TRBV5-1 with TRBJ2-7; D perhaps matches TRBD2 (7 bases). This CDR3 spans 18 amino acids. Trimming stripped 0 bases from V and 6 bases from J, with 25 bases between. Germline V gene data show CDR1 as SGHRS and CDR2 as YFSETQ. CDR3 sequence: CASSLVVQGRVHPLEQYF. For the CDR3, the DNA is TGCGCCAGCAGCTTGGTGGTGCAGGGGAGGGTCCACCCACTCGAGCAGTACTTC.

This chain links TRBV9 with TRBJ2-1; 9 positions match TRBD2. Germline V CDR1 and CDR2: SGDLS, YYNGEE. This CDR3 is 17 amino acids long. V shed 2 bases, J shed 9 bases, and the junction held 15 bases outside the gene matches. CDR3 region: CASSVSRASGERFEQFF. The CDR3 coding sequence is TGTGCCAGCAGCGTCTCCCGGGCTAGCGGGGAACGTTTTGAGCAGTTCTTC. The complete variable domain, with remaining parts taken from reference TRBV9 and TRBJ2-1, reads DSGVTQTPKHLITATGQRVTLRCSPRSGDLSVYWYQQSLDQGLQFLIQYYNGEERAKGNILERFSAQQFPDLHSELNLSSLELGDSALYFCASSVSRASGERFEQFFGPGTRLTVL.

The chain uses TRBV7-9 and TRBJ1-1, with TRBD1 matching 8 bases. V dropped 3 bases and J dropped 4; count of bases not matched to a gene: 1. CDR1 and CDR2 (germline): SEHNR, FQNEAQ (reference sequence). The CDR3 totals 13 residues. The CDR3 loop reads CASSLGQVTEAFF. CDR3 nucleotide sequence: TGTGCCAGCAGCTTGGGACAGGTCACTGAAGCTTTCTTT.

Here the CDR3 reads CGATGGTEAFF. Written as DNA, the CDR3 is TGCGGCGCTACAGGGGGCACTGAAGCTTTCTTT. The V and J genes are TRBV29-1 and TRBJ1-1; 8 nucleotides line up with TRBD1. The CDR3 loop spans 11 amino acids. Germline CDR1 SQVTM, CDR2 ANQGSEA.

In this sample, this clone turned up a few times. The chain has TRBV29-1 and TRBJ1-3; D uncertain. Germline loops: CDR1 SQVTM, CDR2 ANQGSEA. The germline V and J ends were trimmed by 6 bases and 0 bases, with 15 bases remaining between them. The CDR3 totals 15 residues. The CDR3 DNA is TGCAGCGTCGTAACGATTGGCGCCTCTGGAAACACCATATATTTT. It yields the protein CSVVTIGASGNTIYF.

The chain employs TRBV7-9 and TRBJ2-1; TRBD2 agrees at 8 bases. The CDR3 has 13 residues. Germline trimming cut 6 bases from V and 7 bases from J; bases unmatched to any gene: 5. Germline CDR1 is SEHNR and CDR2 is FQNEAQ (reference sequence). CDR3 region: CASRGAGENEQFF. CDR3 bases: TGTGCCAGCAGGGGAGCGGGAGAGAATGAGCAGTTCTTC.

V gene TRBV29-1 combines with J gene TRBJ2-1; tentative D call: TRBD2 (5 bases). This CDR3 has 15 residues. V lost 6 bases and J lost 5, with 20 bases in between. Germline CDR1 and CDR2: SQVTM and ANQGSEA. CDR3 nucleotide sequence: TGCAGCGTCGAGATTGCGTTAGCGAAGAACAATGAGCAGTTCTTC. The encoded protein is CSVEIALAKNNEQFF.

This chain joins TRBV27 and TRBJ2-1, with D perhaps TRBD2 (6 bases). This CDR3 is built from 14 residues. Trimming removed 8 bases from V and 5 bases from J, with 16 bases in between. Germline lookup yields CDR1 MNHEY and CDR2 SMNVEV (reference sequence). The CDR3 nucleotides read TGTGCCAGCTCGGTGAGGGGCGGGAACAATGAGCAGTTCTTC. Protein: CASSVRGGNNEQFF.

This clone was recorded only once. The chain carries TRBV6-5 and TRBJ1-2, with D uncertain. Germline CDR1 MNHEY, CDR2 SVGAGI. Trimming pared 6 bases from V and 4 bases from J, leaving 15 bases between. The CDR3 has 14 residues. As DNA, the CDR3 is TGTGCCAGCAGCCATAGAGGGTTAAGCTATGGCTACACCTTC. Translation gives CASSHRGLSYGYTF.